This TCR beta chain was documented in a study of blood T cells in healthy people across ages. Study-level points and caveats: Leaving the PBMCs unsorted stopped any conclusive comparison of naive versus antigen-experienced cells.

As to this clonotype: Its specificity is not known.

Next came a second PCR, run for about 7 to 12 cycles, which used a sample-barcoded 5' primer along with a J-beta primer mix. MiXCR was run by TCRdb on the 5' RACE reads, yielding one entry per CDR3 protein. The sample has some 690,000 distinct CDR3 sequences; about 24% are singletons. Between the trimmed V and J ends, which lost 5 bases and 2 bases, there was a span of 13 bases. CDR3 size: 15 residues. The sequencing input was blood. The chain combines TRBV12-3 or TRBV12-4 with TRBJ2-1; D gene ambiguous. The TCR originated in an older man in good health. DNA of the CDR3: TGTGCCAGCAGTCCCTTTGTAAATGCCTACAATGAGCAGTTCTTC. It codes for CASSPFVNAYNEQFF.